The T cell receptor beta chain described here comes from a study of blood T cell repertoires in COVID-19. Per the authors' pipeline: From reference gene primer amplification, estimates of nucleated cell counts were derived. Using immunoSEQ multiplex PCR, the repertoire was profiled, and TCRdb retains in-frame clones only, with some absent. That table gives V, J and clone size, and the DNA gave D and trimming. The sample yields around 270,000 clones, approximately 85% seen once. The V and J ends lost 3 bases and 3 bases respectively, with 6 bases between them. Germline V gene lookup returns CDR1 SNHLY and CDR2 FYNNEI. This CDR3 region has 12 residues.

What was sequenced was PBMCs or T cells enriched from blood (not recorded which). V gene TRBV2 combines with J gene TRBJ2-7; perhaps TRBD2 as D (6 bases). The receptor was derived from a woman in her twenties or thirties who had recovered from COVID-19. CDR3 sequence (DNA): TGTGCCAGCAGTGAGGGGGGCTACGAGCAGTACTTC. It specifies CASSEGGYEQYF.